Listed below are T cell receptor beta chains from one sample, sequenced in a study of T cell responses to AZD1222 COVID-19 vaccine. Assay: immunoSEQ multiplex PCR; the TCRdb copy retains only in-frame clones and omits some. The sample yields 210,000 or so clones, around 94% seen once. The starting material was peripheral blood, obtained 28 days after the second dose of the MenACWY control vaccine. The receptors come from an adult who received the MenACWY meningococcal vaccine as a control. The CDR3 runs from the conserved cysteine through the conserved F or W. The D gene is left open where the match is weak. Some rows mark clone size as missing; the rest say once, few, many or name a class of expanded clone.

abundance	d_gene	v_gene	j_gene	CDR3aa	CDR3nt
.	TRBD2	TRBV7-3	TRBJ2-1	CASSPRLAGGYNEQFF	TGTGCCAGCAGCCCTAGACTAGCGGGAGGTTACAATGAGCAGTTCTTC
.	TRBD1	TRBV5-6	TRBJ2-2	CASSLPGGASGELFF	TGTGCCAGCAGCTTACCAGGGGGCGCGTCCGGGGAGCTGTTTTTT
.	.	TRBV2	TRBJ2-7	CASSGLQSYEQYF	TGTGCCAGCAGTGGCCTACAGAGCTACGAGCAGTACTTC
.	TRBD2	TRBV13	TRBJ2-5	CASSLGQAGFRETQYF	TGTGCCAGCAGCTTAGGGCAAGCGGGGTTCAGGGAGACCCAGTACTTC
.	.	TRBV3-1/TRBV3-2	TRBJ2-2	CASSQATGTNTGELFF	TGTGCCAGCAGCCAAGCAACGGGCACGAACACCGGGGAGCTGTTTTTT
.	TRBD1	TRBV30	TRBJ2-3	CAWNPTGTGTDTQYF	TGTGCCTGGAACCCGACAGGGACCGGGACAGATACGCAGTATTTT
.	.	TRBV24-1	TRBJ2-5	CATSRGFKETQYF	TGTGCCACCAGTAGAGGCTTCAAAGAGACCCAGTACTTC
once	.	TRBV13	TRBJ2-7	CASSLGRAEQYF	TGTGCCAGCAGCTTAGGCCGCGCCGAGCAGTACTTC
.	TRBD1	TRBV28	TRBJ1-2	CASSYPLGQGKDGYTF	TGTGCCAGCAGTTACCCCCTCGGACAGGGGAAAGATGGCTACACCTTC
.	TRBD1	TRBV4-1	TRBJ1-1	CASSQAVNRGSNTEAFF	TGCGCCAGCAGCCAGGCCGTAAACAGGGGGTCGAACACTGAAGCTTTCTTT
.	TRBD2	TRBV4-2	TRBJ2-1	CASSQVGRGGYSYNEQFF	TGTGCCAGCAGCCAAGTTGGGCGGGGGGGTTATTCCTACAATGAGCAGTTCTTC
.	.	TRBV7-2	TRBJ2-3	CASSSLRILTDTQYF	TGTGCCAGCAGCTCACTCCGAATCTTAACAGATACGCAGTATTTT
once	TRBD1	TRBV19	TRBJ2-1	CASRTDRAAYNEQFF	TGTGCCAGTAGGACAGACAGGGCTGCCTACAATGAGCAGTTCTTC
.	.	TRBV2	TRBJ1-5	CASSVQGKASQHF	TGTGCCAGCAGTGTCCAGGGGAAAGCATCCCAGCATTTT
.	.	TRBV5-3	TRBJ1-4	CARSSSPEVDEKLFF	TGTGCCAGAAGCTCCTCTCCAGAGGTAGATGAAAAACTGTTTTTT
.	.	TRBV7-8	TRBJ1-5	CASSLLVGGGNQPQHF	TGTGCCAGCAGCTTACTCGTCGGGGGAGGCAATCAGCCCCAGCATTTT
once	.	TRBV5-1	TRBJ2-7	CASSFTRGEQYF	TGCGCCAGCAGCTTCACCAGGGGAGAGCAGTACTTC
.	.	TRBV6-4	TRBJ1-5	CASRGSLVRPQHF	TGTGCCAGTCGAGGGTCTCTTGTTCGGCCCCAGCATTTT
.	.	TRBV11-3	TRBJ2-1	CASSLASSSANEQFF	TGTGCCAGCAGCTTAGCGTCTTCTAGCGCCAATGAGCAGTTCTTC
.	.	TRBV30	TRBJ2-7	CAWSVPGDSPYEQYF	TGTGCCTGGAGTGTACCGGGTGACAGCCCTTACGAGCAGTACTTC
.	.	TRBV28	TRBJ2-7	CASSSMTRSGEQYF	TGTGCCAGCAGTTCCATGACCCGGAGTGGCGAGCAGTACTTC
.	TRBD1	TRBV11-2	TRBJ2-7	CASSPRQGAYEQYF	TGTGCCAGCAGCCCAAGACAGGGGGCCTACGAGCAGTACTTC
.	.	TRBV5-5	TRBJ1-5	CASSSDGQPQHF	TGTGCCAGCAGCTCCGACGGACAGCCCCAGCATTTT
.	.	TRBV25-1	TRBJ1-5	CASSEYGAPNQPQHF	TGTGCCAGCAGTGAATATGGGGCCCCGAATCAGCCCCAGCATTTT
.	.	TRBV27	TRBJ1-2	CASGSRDATNYGYTF	TGTGCCAGCGGCTCCCGGGACGCGACTAACTATGGCTACACCTTC
.	.	TRBV6-5	TRBJ2-7	CASSYSPDSPSDEQYF	TGTGCCAGCAGTTACTCACCGGACTCGCCTTCGGACGAGCAGTACTTC